This T cell receptor beta chain stems from a study of OX40 agonist ivuxolimab in advanced cancers. Study results and limitations: Antigens targeted by the expanded peripheral T cells were not determined.

Remarks on this clone: What it binds is unknown.

Unmatched junction bases numbered 5, after V lost 3 bases and J lost 9 bases. The CDR3 covers 15 residues. From germline, CDR1 is LNHDA and CDR2 SQIVND (reference sequence). TCRdb's copy holds only in-frame clones and misses some; the assay was immunoSEQ multiplex PCR. This sample has 15,000 to 25,000 clones, with 65% to 70% found just once. This chain links TRBV19 with TRBJ2-1, with 13 bases identical to TRBD2. The receptor's source is an adult with an advanced solid tumor such as melanoma, head and neck, liver or kidney cancer. The material was CD4+ or CD8+ T cells sorted from blood, obtained in a trial of the OX40 agonist ivuxolimab. CDR3 sequence: CASSIGLAGVSEQFF. The CDR3 nucleotides are TGTGCCAGTAGTATTGGACTAGCGGGAGTAAGTGAGCAGTTCTTC.